This is a list of T cell receptor beta chains from one sample in a study of T cell changes during pregnancy in multiple sclerosis. Profiled with immunoSEQ multiplex PCR; TCRdb holds only in-frame clones, not every one. The sample has some 81,000 clones; just over 90% are singletons. The sequencing here drew on peripheral blood, taken after pregnancy. All receptors derive from a female donor in good health, enrolled as a control in a pregnancy study. The CDR3 runs from the conserved cysteine through the conserved F or W. The D gene is left open where the match is weak. Some rows mark clone size as missing; the rest say once, few, many or name a class of expanded clone.

D gene	V gene	clone size	J gene	CDR3 DNA	CDR3 protein
TRBD2	TRBV5-1	NA	TRBJ2-1	TGCGCCAGCAGCCTATATAGCGGGGGGCCATACAATGAGCAGTTCTTC	CASSLYSGGPYNEQFF
NA	TRBV10-1	NA	TRBJ2-7	TGCGCCAGCAGAGGGCCGGCTCAGTCCAGGGGAAATTCGGTAGAGCAGTACTTC	CASRGPAQSRGNSVEQYF
NA	TRBV23-1	NA	TRBJ1-2	TGCGCCAGCAGTCAATGTCAGGGCTACACCTTC	CASSQCQGYTF
NA	TRBV9	NA	TRBJ2-5	TGTGCCAGCAGCCCACGGGGTAAAGAGACCCAGTACTTC	CASSPRGKETQYF
NA	TRBV29-1	NA	TRBJ2-7	TGCAGCGTTGAAGACGCGTCCTACGAGCAGTACTTC	CSVEDASYEQYF
NA	TRBV5-1	NA	TRBJ2-5	TGCGCCAGCAGCTTTTCGGGGGAATACCAAGAGACCCAGTACTTC	CASSFSGEYQETQYF
NA	TRBV27	NA	TRBJ2-3	TGTGCCAGCAGTTTATATGGCGGGACTAGCACAGATACGCAGTATTTT	CASSLYGGTSTDTQYF
TRBD1	TRBV10-1	NA	TRBJ1-6	TGCGCCAGCAGTGCGGGACAGTATTCACCCCTCCACTTT	CASSAGQYSPLHF
NA	TRBV27	once	TRBJ2-7	TGTGCCAGCAGTACCGGGTCCGAGCAGTACTTC	CASSTGSEQYF
NA	TRBV5-4	NA	TRBJ2-3	TGTGCCAGCAGCCATCGGACTGACTCGGGGGATACGCAGTATTTT	CASSHRTDSGDTQYF
TRBD2	TRBV28	NA	TRBJ2-3	TGTGCCAGCAGCGGCCTAGCGGGAGGGCCCGGATGGACAGATACGCAGTATTTT	CASSGLAGGPGWTDTQYF
NA	TRBV15	NA	TRBJ1-1	TGTGCCACCAGCAGCGGGGGACGAGGCACTGAAGCTTTCTTT	CATSSGGRGTEAFF
TRBD1	TRBV6-4	NA	TRBJ2-7	TGTGCCAGCAGCGGGACAGAAGTCTCCTACGAGCAGTACTTC	CASSGTEVSYEQYF
NA	TRBV7-2	NA	TRBJ1-1	TGTGCCAGCAGCTTAGGAGGGTCGACTGAAGCTTTCTTT	CASSLGGSTEAFF
NA	TRBV7-9	NA	TRBJ1-2	TGTGCCAGCAGCCCTGCGGGGGTGACAGGCGGCTACACCTTC	CASSPAGVTGGYTF
TRBD1	TRBV29-1	NA	TRBJ2-7	TGCAGCGTTGTAGGGACAGAAGAATACGAGCAGTACTTC	CSVVGTEEYEQYF
NA	TRBV7-2	NA	TRBJ1-1	TGTGCCAGCAGCCTCCTACGGGGCACTGAAGCTTTCTTT	CASSLLRGTEAFF
TRBD2	TRBV29-1	once	TRBJ2-7	TGCAGCGTTGCTCTCCCCGGCGGGAGTCCCTTCGAGCAGTACTTC	CSVALPGGSPFEQYF
TRBD1	TRBV7-8	once	TRBJ1-2	TGTGCCAGCAGCCCCCGGACAGGTTTTGGCTACACCTTC	CASSPRTGFGYTF
NA	TRBV7-2	few	TRBJ2-1	TGTGCCAGCAGGGAGCCACCTGAGCAGTTCTTC	CASREPPEQFF
TRBD1	TRBV7-8	NA	TRBJ1-5	TGTGCCAGCAGACCGACAGGGGGCGGCAATCAGCCCCAGCATTTT	CASRPTGGGNQPQHF
NA	TRBV7-8	once	TRBJ2-5	TGTGCCAGCAGCTTGGGGCCTATTTACCAAGAGACCCAGTACTTC	CASSLGPIYQETQYF
NA	TRBV21-1	NA	TRBJ2-2	TGTGCCAGCAGCAAAGAGGCTCTTCGGCTAGCTGCGAACACCGGGGAGCTGTTTTTT	CASSKEALRLAANTGELFF
NA	TRBV27	once	TRBJ2-3	TGTGCCAGCAGGACGCGGTGGGATACGCAGTATTTT	CASRTRWDTQYF
TRBD1	TRBV29-1	once	TRBJ1-5	TGCAGCGTTGTTACAGGGGGCAATCAGCCCCAGCATTTT	CSVVTGGNQPQHF
TRBD1	TRBV6-5	NA	TRBJ2-7	TGTGCCAGCAGGCCCCGGACAGGGACCCACGAGCAGTACTTC	CASRPRTGTHEQYF
TRBD2	TRBV15	NA	TRBJ2-1	TGTGCCACCAGCAGAGTCGGGCGGGGGGGCAATGAGCAGTTCTTC	CATSRVGRGGNEQFF
NA	TRBV6-4	NA	TRBJ2-5	TGTGCCAGTACCGGAGGGGCCAGGGAGACCCAGTACTTC	CASTGGARETQYF
TRBD1	TRBV19	medium-sized	TRBJ1-2	TGTGCCAAGGGACGGGACAGTAACTATGGCTACACCTTC	CAKGRDSNYGYTF
NA	TRBV9	NA	TRBJ2-5	TGTGCCAGCAGCGTGTCTCGGGGTGGAGAGACCCAGTACTTC	CASSVSRGGETQYF
TRBD1	TRBV5-4	NA	TRBJ2-1	TGTGCCAGCAGCTTCAGTTACAGGGGTGTCGATGAGCAGTTCTTC	CASSFSYRGVDEQFF
NA	TRBV21-1	NA	TRBJ2-7	TGTGCCAGCCCCCGGTTGGGGAGGGGATACTCCTACGAGCAGTACTTC	CASPRLGRGYSYEQYF
TRBD1	TRBV28	once	TRBJ1-2	TGTGCCAGCAGACACGACAGGGTAGGGTATGGCTACACCTTC	CASRHDRVGYGYTF
TRBD1	TRBV4-3	NA	TRBJ2-7	TGCGCCAGCAGCCGACAGGGGCAGCTCGACTACGAGCAGTACTTC	CASSRQGQLDYEQYF
TRBD1	TRBV30	NA	TRBJ1-4	TGTGCCTTGGGACAGGGGGATGAAAAACTGTTTTTT	CALGQGDEKLFF
TRBD1	TRBV18	NA	TRBJ2-7	TGTGCCAGCTCACCGGGTGCAGGGGGCACCTCCGAGCAGTACTTC	CASSPGAGGTSEQYF
TRBD1	TRBV11-2	NA	TRBJ2-5	TGTGCCAGCAGCCAACAACGTTTTGAGGGACAGGGTACAGAGACCCAGTACTTC	CASSQQRFEGQGTETQYF
TRBD2	TRBV9	NA	TRBJ2-1	TGTGCCAGCACACCCGGGGGGGACAATGAGCAGTTCTTC	CASTPGGDNEQFF
TRBD1	TRBV7-6	NA	TRBJ1-4	TGTGCCAGCAGCAGACAGGGAGGATCTAATGAAAAACTGTTTTTT	CASSRQGGSNEKLFF
TRBD1	TRBV2	NA	TRBJ2-7	TGTGCCAGCAGCCGTGACAGGGTCTACGAGCAGTACTTC	CASSRDRVYEQYF
TRBD1	TRBV19	NA	TRBJ1-2	TGTGCCAGTAGTCCCCCGGGGACAGGGCGTATACAGGGCTACACCTTC	CASSPPGTGRIQGYTF
NA	TRBV2	NA	TRBJ2-7	TGTGCCAGCAGTGCGGCAGGGGAGCAGTACTTC	CASSAAGEQYF
TRBD2	TRBV28	NA	TRBJ2-7	TGTGCCAGCAGCGGGACTAGCGGGAGGTACGAGCAGTACTTC	CASSGTSGRYEQYF
NA	TRBV28	NA	TRBJ2-3	TGTGCCAGCAGCCTAACCAAACGGACAGATACGCAGTATTTT	CASSLTKRTDTQYF
TRBD1	TRBV9	NA	TRBJ2-7	TGTGCCAGCAGCGCCCGCCGACAGGGGGCAATCACCTACGAGCAGTACTTC	CASSARRQGAITYEQYF
TRBD1	TRBV7-8	NA	TRBJ2-3	TGTGCCAGCAGCTTCAGTGCAGGGGGAGATACGCAGTATTTT	CASSFSAGGDTQYF
NA	TRBV4-1	NA	TRBJ1-1	TGCGCCAGCAGCCCAAATCCCATGAACACTGAAGCTTTCTTT	CASSPNPMNTEAFF
TRBD1	TRBV19	NA	TRBJ2-1	TGTGCCAGTAGTTTCAGGGGGAATGAGCAGTTCTTC	CASSFRGNEQFF
TRBD1	TRBV10-3	NA	TRBJ2-3	TGTGCCATCAGGTTTGGGACAGGGCCCGCAGATACGCAGTATTTT	CAIRFGTGPADTQYF
NA	TRBV4-1	NA	TRBJ2-7	TGCGCCAGCAGCCAACAATACAACTACGAGCAGTACTTC	CASSQQYNYEQYF
NA	TRBV21-1	NA	TRBJ2-7	TGTGCCAGCAGCAAAGCGCGGGGGCACTACGAGCAGTACTTC	CASSKARGHYEQYF
TRBD2	TRBV25-1	NA	TRBJ2-5	TGTGCCAGCAGTGATCCCGTTAGCGGGGAAGAGACCCAGTACTTC	CASSDPVSGEETQYF
TRBD1	TRBV6-5	NA	TRBJ2-7	TGTGCCAGCAGCTCCAGACAGGGGCTTGTCTACGAGCAGTACTTC	CASSSRQGLVYEQYF
TRBD2	TRBV7-9	NA	TRBJ2-5	TGTGCCAGCAGCCTTAGGACTAGCGGGCCGCGGGGGACCCAGTACTTC	CASSLRTSGPRGTQYF